These 32 T cell receptor beta chains came from one sample sequenced in a study of glioma-infiltrating T cells after dendritic cell vaccination. Here immunoSEQ multiplex PCR was the method, and the copy in TCRdb shows in-frame clones only, minus some. The data show 55,000 to 75,000 clones, approximately 80% seen once. Time point denoted: after dendritic cell vaccination, including at tumor progression/relapse. The sequences come from blood, collected after dendritic cell vaccination. These receptors were collected from a human donor with glioblastoma.

This chain connects TRBV13 to TRBJ2-7; maybe TRBD1 (5 bases). V was clipped by 3 bases and J by 3 bases, with 15 bases between them. Germline CDR1 PRHDT, CDR2 FYEKMQ (reference sequence). The CDR3 runs to 15 residues. CDR3 amino acids: CASSLGRDSFYEQYF. The CDR3 nucleotides read TGTGCCAGCAGCTTGGGCCGAGACAGTTTCTACGAGCAGTACTTC.

In nucleotides, the CDR3 is TGTGCCAGCAGCGCAGGGACAGGGAGGGATTCACCCCTCCACTTT. This translates into CASSAGTGRDSPLHF. J is TRBJ1-6 and V is TRBV9; 9 nucleotides line up with TRBD1. Germline V gene data show CDR1 as SGDLS and CDR2 as YYNGEE. V dropped 3 bases and J dropped 8; count of bases not matched to a gene: 6. The CDR3 length is 15 residues.

The chain carries TRBV7-6 and TRBJ2-5; TRBD2 might be the D (6 bases). This CDR3 is 18 amino acids long. Trimming shortened V by 4 bases and J by 2 bases, and 23 bases separated the two germline ends. Germline V gene lookup returns CDR1 SGHVS and CDR2 FNYEAQ. The CDR3: CASSSTRLAVRFQETQYF. The CDR3 coding sequence is TGTGCCAGCAGCTCTACTCGCTTAGCGGTTCGATTTCAAGAGACCCAGTACTTC.

The V gene is TRBV9, the J gene TRBJ1-1; D is perhaps TRBD1 (5 bases). The V gene lost 1 base and the J gene lost 4 bases, with 14 bases spanning the gap. This CDR3 is 15 amino acids long. The germline V gene has CDR1 SGDLS and CDR2 YYNGEE. As DNA, the CDR3 is TGTGCCAGCAGCGTATACGGGCAGGGCGTCACTGAAGCTTTCTTT. Its translation: CASSVYGQGVTEAFF.

The V and J genes are TRBV18 and TRBJ1-2, with 10 nucleotides matching TRBD1. J was trimmed by 7 bases and V by 5 bases; bases with no gene match: 10. The CDR3 sequence is 15 residues long. Germline loops: CDR1 KGHSH, CDR2 LQKENI. The CDR3 DNA reads TGTGCCAGCTCAGACACCGGGACAGGGGATTTTGGCTACACCTTC. As protein: CASSDTGTGDFGYTF.

In its sample, this clone was seen a few times. The gene calls are TRBV5-4 and TRBJ1-1; 8 positions match TRBD1. After removal of 3 bases from V and 11 bases from J, the junction contained 6 bases not matched to a gene. The CDR3 consists of 12 residues. Per germline, CDR1 SGHNT and CDR2 YYREEE (reference sequence). The CDR3 DNA reads as TGTGCCAGCAGCTCGCACAGGGACAGGGCTTTCTTT. It codes for CASSSHRDRAFF.

The CDR3: CASSGVSATNEKLFF. The CDR3 nucleotides read TGCGCCAGCAGCGGGGTTAGCGCAACTAATGAAAAACTGTTTTTT. The chain combines TRBV5-1 with TRBJ1-4; D is uncertain. Germline values: CDR1 SGHRS, CDR2 YFSETQ. V was clipped by 4 bases and J by 0 bases, with 10 bases between them. The CDR3 runs to 15 residues.

This clone was observed a handful of times. This chain links TRBV13 with TRBJ2-7; 8 nucleotides agree with TRBD2. The ends lost 6 bases at V and 6 bases at J; junction bases unmatched: 16. CDR1 and CDR2 (germline): PRHDT, FYEKMQ (reference sequence). The CDR3 has 16 residues. The CDR3 spells CASSREGRGARGEQYF. CDR3 bases: TGTGCCAGCAGTCGGGAGGGGCGGGGGGCCAGGGGCGAGCAGTACTTC.

The rearrangement joins TRBV30 to TRBJ1-5, with D maybe TRBD1 (5 bases). From germline, CDR1 is GTSNPN and CDR2 SVGIG (reference sequence). Trimming cost V 5 bases and J 1 base, with 12 bases left between them. This CDR3 is built from 14 residues. The CDR3 DNA sequence: TGTGCCTGGGACCGGGGGAGGAGCAATCAGCCCCAGCATTTT. Translation gives CAWDRGRSNQPQHF.

The V gene is TRBV6-7, the J gene TRBJ2-4; D is perhaps TRBD1 (5 bases). TRBV6-7 belongs to the ORF category, with a function that is uncertain. This CDR3 is built from 17 residues. The V end lost 1 base, the J end lost 0 bases, and 13 bases lay between the germline ends. As DNA, the CDR3 is TGTGCCAGCAGTTACTTGAGCAGGGTGATAGCCAAAAACATTCAGTACTTC. Residues: CASSYLSRVIAKNIQYF.

The chain links TRBV4-1 to TRBJ2-5; 7 bases are a match to TRBD2. V was pared by 1 base and J by 11 bases, with 13 bases of the junction left unmatched. Germline V gene sequence: CDR1 MGHRA, CDR2 YSYEKL. CDR3 length: 15 amino acids. The CDR3, as DNA: TGCGCCAGCAGCCAAGGGCGGGGGACGGGCCGGGGGCAGTACTTC. This encodes CASSQGRGTGRGQYF.

This CDR3 reads CASSFPNYGYTF. CDR3 nucleotide sequence: TGTGCCAGCAGTTTTCCGAACTATGGCTACACCTTC. This chain uses TRBV6-5 with TRBJ1-2; no firm D call. The ends were cut back, 4 bases at V and 2 bases at J, with 5 bases in the middle. In germline, CDR1 is MNHEY, CDR2 SVGAGI. The CDR3 sequence is 12 residues long.

This clone came up once. The chain links TRBV6-7 to TRBJ2-5; 7 nucleotides align to TRBD1. TRBV6-7 is sorted into the ORF group, with uncertain function. The CDR3 loop spans 14 amino acids. With V trimmed by 4 bases and J by 6 bases, 8 bases remained unmatched. CDR3 sequence reads: CASSSRTGQKTQYF. CDR3 coding DNA: TGTGCCAGCAGTTCTAGGACAGGACAGAAGACCCAGTACTTC.

This clone has only one observation. The junction and the germline gene differ at one end; a read error may be behind it. The same CDR3 also results from other DNA sequences found in this sample. This chain connects TRBV19 to TRBJ1-2, with TRBD1 matching over 8 bases. There are 15 residues in the CDR3. Germline CDR1 reads LNHDA; CDR2 reads SQIVND (reference sequence). CDR3 coding DNA: TGTGCCAGTAGTTCTCGCCGGACAGGGTACTATGGTTACACCTTC. This sequence encodes CASSSRRTGYYGYTF.

The V and J genes are TRBV19 and TRBJ1-1; 7 positions agree with TRBD1. This CDR3 contains 15 residues. From germline, CDR1 is LNHDA and CDR2 SQIVND (reference sequence). V lost 0 bases, J lost 5 bases, and 6 bases stayed unmatched. CDR3 coding DNA: TGTGCCAGTAGTATAGACGAGACAGGGAGTACTGAAGCTTTCTTT. Translated: CASSIDETGSTEAFF.

The chain joins TRBV30 to TRBJ1-1; D is perhaps TRBD1 (5 bases). Trimming stripped 8 bases from V and 2 bases from J, with 18 bases between. Germline assignment: CDR1 GTSNPN and CDR2 SVGIG (reference sequence). This CDR3 spans 14 amino acids. The chain's CDR3 is CARSDPTVNTEAFF. The DNA for the CDR3 is TGTGCCCGATCAGACCCGACAGTTAACACTGAAGCTTTCTTT.

The gene calls are TRBV5-1 and TRBJ2-1; D is perhaps TRBD2 (7 bases). The CDR3 spans 16 residues. Per germline, CDR1 SGHRS and CDR2 YFSETQ. Trimming took 5 bases from V and 7 from J, leaving 22 bases between them. CDR3 nucleotide sequence: TGCGCCAGCAGTTACACAGGGAGGGCCAATTGGAATGAGCAGTTCTTC. Translating gives CASSYTGRANWNEQFF.

This chain connects TRBV25-1 to TRBJ2-5, with 10 positions matching TRBD1. Germline loops: CDR1 MGHDK, CDR2 SYGVNS. The V gene end was trimmed by 6 bases and the J gene end by 2 bases; junction bases not matched to a gene: 9. The CDR3 runs 16 residues. CDR3 DNA sequence: TGTGCCAGCAGCCCCCCAGGGACAGGGGATCAAGAGACCCAGTACTTC. Translation gives CASSPPGTGDQETQYF.

The chain uses TRBV18 and TRBJ2-1; a weak D match, TRBD1 (6 bases). CDR1 and CDR2 from the germline V gene are KGHSH and LQKENI. The CDR3 totals 15 residues. The V end lost 4 bases, the J end lost 5 bases, and 15 bases lay between the germline ends. The CDR3 spells CASSRSGAWDNEQFF. The CDR3, as DNA: TGTGCCAGCTCACGCTCAGGGGCATGGGACAATGAGCAGTTCTTC.

V usage is TRBV6-4 and J usage is TRBJ2-3, with 8 bases matching TRBD2. CDR3 size: 15 residues. The V segment lost 0 bases and the J segment 6 bases; nucleotides outside the gene matches: 5. CDR1 and CDR2 from the germline V gene are MRHNA and SNTAGT. This CDR3 reads CASSDSDGGGDTQYF. CDR3 bases: TGTGCCAGCAGTGACTCGGACGGGGGGGGCGATACGCAGTATTTT.

The chain recombines TRBV7-9 with TRBJ2-1; 9 bases are shared with TRBD1. Germline values: CDR1 SEHNR, CDR2 FQNEAQ (reference sequence). V lost 4 bases and J lost 6; bases outside the gene matches: 4. The CDR3 has 14 residues. The CDR3 DNA is TGTGCCAGCAGCTCCGGGACAGGGTCCAATGAGCAGTTCTTC. Translation gives CASSSGTGSNEQFF.

The J gene is TRBJ2-3, the V gene TRBV6-4, with TRBD2 identical over 9 bases. The germline V gene encodes CDR1 MRHNA and CDR2 SNTAGT. J lost 2 bases, V lost 2 bases, and 5 bases had no gene match. This CDR3 has 16 residues. CDR3 protein: CASSDLAGQDTDTQYF. The CDR3 nucleotides read TGTGCCAGCAGTGACCTAGCGGGGCAAGACACAGATACGCAGTATTTT.

This chain uses TRBV30 with TRBJ2-6; TRBD2 agrees at 7 bases. This CDR3 spans 16 amino acids. Germline values: CDR1 GTSNPN, CDR2 SVGIG (reference sequence). V was clipped by 5 bases and J by 1 base; unmatched bases: 8. CDR3 region: CAWGRAGDSGANVLTF. The CDR3, as DNA: TGTGCCTGGGGCCGGGCGGGGGATTCTGGGGCCAACGTCCTGACTTTC. Based on the CDR3 plus reference TRBV30 and TRBJ2-6, the full variable domain is SQTIHQWPATLVQPVGSPLSLECTVEGTSNPNLYWYRQAAGRGLQLLFYSVGIGQISSEVPQNLSASRPQDRQFILSSKKLLLSDSGFYLCAWGRAGDSGANVLTFGAGSRLTVL.

V usage is TRBV2 and J usage is TRBJ2-7; D not certain. Trimming pared 6 bases from V and 7 bases from J, leaving 19 bases between. This CDR3 region has 14 residues. Per germline, CDR1 SNHLY and CDR2 FYNNEI. This CDR3 is CASSDTYEVLEQYF. The CDR3, as DNA: TGTGCCAGCAGCGATACTTACGAGGTCTTGGAGCAGTACTTC. The full variable domain, its missing parts supplied by reference TRBV2 and TRBJ2-7, is EPEVTQTPSHQVTQMGQEVILRCVPISNHLYFYWYRQILGQKVEFLVSFYNNEISEKSEIFDDQFSVERPDGSNFTLKIRSTKLEDSAMYFCASSDTYEVLEQYFGPGTRLTVT.

This clone has more than one count but fewer than ten. This chain joins TRBV21-1 and TRBJ2-5; TRBD2, as called in the table, went unchecked against the DNA. TRBV21-1 is assigned pseudogene status. The CDR3 loop spans 13 amino acids. CDR3 amino acids: CASDTPGGETQYF. The CDR3 DNA is TGTGCCAGCGACACCCCCGGGGGAGAGACCCAGTACTTC.

This chain links TRBV7-9 with TRBJ2-7; 11 bases map to TRBD1. The length of the CDR3 is 14 residues. Germline V lookup: CDR1 SEHNR, CDR2 FQNEAQ (reference sequence). V was pared by 5 bases and J by 7 bases, with 7 bases of the junction left unmatched. In nucleotides, the CDR3 is TGTGCCAGCAGCCGTCCGGGACAGGGGGGAGAGCAGTACTTC. Its translation: CASSRPGQGGEQYF.

The chain carries TRBV5-1 and TRBJ2-2, with TRBD1 identical over 10 bases. Germline CDR1 and CDR2: SGHRS and YFSETQ. V trimming: 4 bases; J trimming: 4 bases; junction bases outside the gene matches: 7. The CDR3 sequence is 16 residues long. In DNA form, the CDR3 reads TGCGCCAGCAGCGCTCCCGGGACAGGGGCCACCGGGGAGCTGTTTTTT. Encoded protein: CASSAPGTGATGELFF.

The V call is TRBV5-4, the J call TRBJ2-3, with 15 bases matching TRBD2. V trimming: 2 bases; J trimming: 2 bases; junction bases outside the gene matches: 3. Germline-derived CDR1 and CDR2 are SGHNT and YYREEE (reference sequence). The CDR3 totals 17 residues. The chain's CDR3 is CASSFGLAGGHTDTQYF. In nucleotides, the CDR3 is TGTGCCAGCAGCTTCGGACTAGCGGGGGGGCACACAGATACGCAGTATTTT.

The V and J genes are TRBV5-1 and TRBJ2-3; 10 bases line up with TRBD2. Per the germline V gene, CDR1 is SGHRS and CDR2 is YFSETQ. V dropped 0 bases and J dropped 4; count of bases not matched to a gene: 5. This CDR3 comprises 16 residues. CDR3 DNA sequence: TGCGCCAGCAGCTTGGAGCCTAGCGGGGGATCAGATACGCAGTATTTT. This gives the protein CASSLEPSGGSDTQYF.

In its sample, this clone was seen once. V gene TRBV4-1 combines with J gene TRBJ2-3; 7 bases map to TRBD2. CDR3 length equals 16 residues. In germline, CDR1 is MGHRA, CDR2 YSYEKL. The J segment lost 5 bases and the V segment lost 0 bases, leaving 8 bases of the junction unmatched. The CDR3 DNA is TGCGCCAGCAGCCAAGACAGTACCCAGCGGGGAGATACGCAGTATTTT. It translates to CASSQDSTQRGDTQYF.

The V call is TRBV2, the J call TRBJ1-6, with a possible D match to TRBD1 (6 bases). Looked up from germline, CDR1 is SNHLY and CDR2 is FYNNEI. The CDR3 loop spans 13 amino acids. Trimming shortened V by 11 bases and J by 7 bases, and 15 bases separated the two germline ends. In DNA, the CDR3 is TGTGCCGTACAGGGCATTAGGAATTCACCCCTCCACTTT. Its protein product is CAVQGIRNSPLHF. Supplemented by reference TRBV2 and TRBJ1-6, the full variable domain reads EPEVTQTPSHQVTQMGQEVILRCVPISNHLYFYWYRQILGQKVEFLVSFYNNEISEKSEIFDDQFSVERPDGSNFTLKIRSTKLEDSAMYFCAVQGIRNSPLHFGNGTRLTVT.

This clone was recorded once. The chain is built from TRBV7-9 and TRBJ1-5; D unresolved. CDR1 is SEHNR and CDR2 is FQNEAQ in the germline V gene (reference sequence). The ends were cut back, 1 base at V and 0 bases at J, with 7 bases in the middle. This CDR3 spans 15 amino acids. As DNA, the CDR3 is TGTGCCAGCAGCTTAGGAGAATATAGCAATCAGCCCCAGCATTTT. This translates into CASSLGEYSNQPQHF.